What follows are 30 T cell receptor beta chains derived from one specimen sequenced in a study of T cells after yellow fever vaccination. Each CDR3 protein is one row after TCRdb ran MiXCR on the 5' RACE reads. The sample contains about 300,000 distinct CDR3 sequences, 7.5% to 9.5% of which appear only once. The sequencing used CD4+ T cells sorted from PBMCs, collected 5 days after the yellow fever booster vaccination. All receptors come from a man between 18 and 35 years old who received the YFV17D yellow fever vaccine.

In its sample, this clonotype was seen many times. The chain links TRBV7-9 to TRBJ1-1; TRBD1 matches 7 bases. This CDR3 spans 14 amino acids. Germline CDR1 SEHNR, CDR2 FQNEAQ (reference sequence). J lost 4 bases, V lost 3 bases, and 5 bases had no gene match. Written as DNA, the CDR3 is TGTGCCAGCAGCTTTTCACAGGGGAGCACTGAAGCTTTCTTT. This gives the protein CASSFSQGSTEAFF.

On this clonotype: This may stem from a read error, because a much larger clone lies one nucleotide away. The chain joins TRBV4-3 to TRBJ1-1; unclear D gene. The V end lost 4 bases, the J end lost 6 bases, and 6 bases lay between the germline ends. From germline, CDR1 is LGHNA and CDR2 YSLEER. The CDR3 totals 11 residues. CDR3 amino acids: CASSRGSEAFF. CDR3 bases: TGCGCCAGCAGCCGAGGGTCTGAAGCTTTCTTT.

The V call is TRBV5-1, the J call TRBJ2-3; 11 nucleotides line up with TRBD2. Germline V lookup: CDR1 SGHRS, CDR2 YFSETQ. The J segment lost 3 bases and the V segment lost 4 bases, leaving 4 bases of the junction unmatched. This CDR3 contains 15 residues. Here the CDR3 reads CASSRTSGWTDTQYF. The CDR3 DNA is TGCGCCAGCAGCCGGACTAGCGGGTGGACAGATACGCAGTATTTT.

This clonotype came up many times. The chain is built from TRBV11-2 and TRBJ1-2; D uncertain. CDR3 size: 15 residues. The V and J ends lost 4 bases and 5 bases respectively, with 17 bases between them. The germline V gene has CDR1 SGHAT and CDR2 FQNNGV. CDR3 nucleotides: TGTGCCAGCAGCTCTACGAGTACTCGGGAGTATGGCTACACCTTC. Amino acid sequence: CASSSTSTREYGYTF.

At least ten counts were recorded for this clonotype. The V and J genes are TRBV6-5 and TRBJ1-5; D remains ambiguous. From germline, CDR1 is MNHEY and CDR2 SVGAGI. Trimming took off 6 bases at V and 11 bases at J, with 20 bases between the two ends. The CDR3 has 14 residues. The CDR3 nucleotides are TGTGCCAGCAGCCAAGGACCGCTCATGTTAGCCCAGCATTTT. Protein sequence: CASSQGPLMLAQHF.

The chain is built from TRBV4-1 and TRBJ2-5; tentative D call: TRBD1 (6 bases). Germline assignment: CDR1 MGHRA and CDR2 YSYEKL. Between the trimmed V and J ends, which lost 4 bases and 0 bases, there was a span of 15 bases. The CDR3 consists of 16 residues. The CDR3 DNA is TGCGCCAGCAGCCGGCTACAGGGCTTTAACCAAGAGACCCAGTACTTC. This encodes CASSRLQGFNQETQYF.

This clonotype was counted between two and nine times. The chain employs TRBV6-6 and TRBJ1-1; possible D gene TRBD1, 6 bases. This CDR3 region has 14 residues. Between the trimmed V and J ends, which lost 8 bases and 11 bases, there was a span of 24 bases. CDR1 is MNHNY and CDR2 is SVGAGI in the germline V gene (reference sequence). This CDR3 reads CASSGQTTGRGAFF. In DNA form, the CDR3 reads TGTGCCAGCTCCGGTCAGACGACAGGCAGGGGTGCTTTCTTT.

This clonotype has ten or more counts. The chain combines TRBV6-6 with TRBJ2-7; 14 bases line up with TRBD2. V shed 5 bases, J shed 2 bases, and the junction held 8 bases outside the gene matches. This CDR3 comprises 17 residues. CDR1 MNHNY and CDR2 SVGAGI come from the germline V gene (reference sequence). The CDR3 spells CASSALTSGGAPYEQYF. In nucleotides, the CDR3 is TGTGCCAGCAGTGCCCTGACTAGCGGGGGGGCCCCCTACGAGCAGTACTTC.

The J gene is TRBJ1-6, the V gene TRBV7-9; D is unresolved. Trimming pared 1 base from V and 10 bases from J, leaving 11 bases between. Germline-derived CDR1 and CDR2 are SEHNR and FQNEAQ (reference sequence). This CDR3 has 14 amino acids. As DNA, the CDR3 is TGTGCCAGCAGCTTAGAATTGAGGGAATCACCCCTCCACTTT. Amino acids: CASSLELRESPLHF.

This clonotype showed up just a few times. The gene calls are TRBV20-1 and TRBJ2-5; TRBD2 agrees at 9 bases. J gave up 2 bases and V 5 bases, and 9 bases lay outside the gene matches. The CDR3 contains 15 residues. In germline, CDR1 is DFQATT, CDR2 SNEGSKA (reference sequence). CDR3 region: CSAQISGGRQETQYF. Written as DNA, the CDR3 is TGCAGTGCTCAGATTAGCGGGGGTAGGCAAGAGACCCAGTACTTC.

The chain employs TRBV7-2 and TRBJ2-3; D is unresolved. CDR3 size: 16 residues. Trimming shortened V by 1 base and J by 0 bases, and 11 bases separated the two germline ends. Per germline, CDR1 SGHTA and CDR2 FQGNSA. Written as DNA, the CDR3 is TGTGCCAGCAGCTTAGTGGCTCCCACTAGCACAGATACGCAGTATTTT. Protein: CASSLVAPTSTDTQYF.

The chain carries TRBV6-5 and TRBJ1-1; D is unclear. The germline gives CDR1 MNHEY, CDR2 SVGAGI. Trimming cost V 7 bases and J 0 bases, with 9 bases left between them. This CDR3 region has 13 residues. The CDR3 coding sequence is TGTGCCAGCAATAAAGACATGAACACTGAAGCTTTCTTT. It encodes CASNKDMNTEAFF.

The genes are TRBV5-1 and TRBJ2-5; 11 bases align to TRBD2. The germline gives CDR1 SGHRS, CDR2 YFSETQ. There are 15 residues in the CDR3. V dropped 4 bases and J dropped 2; count of bases not matched to a gene: 4. CDR3: CASSQGLAEQETQYF. CDR3 sequence (DNA): TGCGCCAGCAGCCAGGGACTAGCGGAACAAGAGACCCAGTACTTC.

Only a few counts were recorded for this clonotype. V gene TRBV20-1 combines with J gene TRBJ2-3; D possibly matches TRBD1 or TRBD2 (6 bases each). This CDR3 comprises 14 residues. Germline assignment: CDR1 DFQATT and CDR2 SNEGSKA (reference sequence). V lost 1 base and J lost 2, with 10 bases in between. The CDR3 region is CSARVGGHTDTQYF. The CDR3 DNA follows: TGCAGTGCTAGAGTGGGGGGCCACACAGATACGCAGTATTTT.

The chain couples TRBV20-1 to TRBJ2-3; 15 bases are shared with TRBD2. Per germline, CDR1 DFQATT and CDR2 SNEGSKA (reference sequence). The CDR3 extends over 14 amino acids. This CDR3 reads CRPRTSGGEDTQYF. CDR3 DNA: TGCAGACCCCGGACTAGCGGGGGGGAGGATACGCAGTATTTT.

This clonotype was seen a handful of times. The rearrangement joins TRBV6-2 or TRBV6-3 to TRBJ2-7, with D hard to call. This CDR3 is built from 11 residues. Germline CDR1 and CDR2: MNHEY and SVGEGT. With 8 bases removed from V and 3 bases from J, the gap between germline ends came to 8 bases. CDR3 loop: CASGKGYEQYV. Written as DNA, the CDR3 is TGTGCCAGCGGGAAGGGCTACGAGCAGTACGTC.

This chain joins TRBV5-6 and TRBJ2-5; TRBD1 aligns across 9 bases. V was pared by 4 bases and J by 1 base, with 8 bases of the junction left unmatched. In germline, CDR1 is SGHDT, CDR2 YYEEEE. The CDR3 consists of 16 residues. The CDR3 region has the DNA TGTGCCAGCAGCCCTGGGTGGGGACAGGGCCAAGAGACCCAGTACTTC. Translating gives CASSPGWGQGQETQYF.

The chain carries TRBV7-2 and TRBJ1-3; a possible D gene is TRBD1 (6 bases). V was pared by 5 bases and J by 2 bases, with 16 bases between. Germline-derived CDR1 and CDR2 are SGHTA and FQGNSA. The CDR3 length is 16 residues. Here the CDR3 reads CASSPFTGSPGNTIYF. In DNA form, the CDR3 reads TGTGCCAGCAGCCCTTTTACAGGGTCGCCTGGAAACACCATATATTTT.

This clonotype was detected a few times. The V call is TRBV4-1, the J call TRBJ2-6, with D unresolved. CDR3 length: 13 residues. Per germline, CDR1 MGHRA and CDR2 YSYEKL. V lost 6 bases and J lost 3, with 6 bases in between. CDR3 DNA: TGCGCCAGCAGAGGCCTTGGGGCCAACGTCCTGACTTTC. Protein: CASRGLGANVLTF.

This clonotype was recorded many times. The rearrangement links TRBV7-2 to TRBJ1-4, with 7 bases matching TRBD1. The CDR3 loop spans 14 amino acids. V trimming: 6 bases; J trimming: 7 bases; junction bases outside the gene matches: 8. The germline V gene has CDR1 SGHTA and CDR2 FQGNSA. The CDR3: CASSSDRAGEKLFF. CDR3 in DNA: TGTGCCAGCAGTTCAGACAGGGCGGGTGAAAAACTGTTTTTT.

This clonotype was counted between two and nine times. The chain recombines TRBV5-1 with TRBJ1-3; D is possibly TRBD1 (6 bases). The V and J ends lost 4 bases and 7 bases respectively, with 15 bases between them. This CDR3 contains 14 residues. CDR1 SGHRS and CDR2 YFSETQ come from the germline V gene. CDR3 amino acids: CASSVTGIRNTIYF. CDR3 in DNA: TGCGCCAGCAGCGTAACAGGGATCAGGAACACCATATATTTT. The full variable domain, with the rest looked up from reference TRBV5-1 and TRBJ1-3, is KAGVTQTPRYLIKTRGQQVTLSCSPISGHRSVSWYQQTPGQGLQFLFEYFSETQRNKGNFPGRFSGRQFSNSRSEMNVSTLELGDSALYLCASSVTGIRNTIYFGEGSWLTVV.

This clonotype was observed a few times. This CDR3 reads CSAQPGSGGAYEQYF. Here the CDR3 DNA reads TGCAGTGCTCAACCAGGTAGCGGGGGGGCCTACGAGCAGTACTTC. The rearrangement links TRBV20-1 to TRBJ2-7, with 11 bases matching TRBD2. Germline loops: CDR1 DFQATT, CDR2 SNEGSKA (reference sequence). The V gene end was trimmed by 5 bases and the J gene end by 2 bases; junction bases not matched to a gene: 8. This CDR3 has 15 residues.

This clonotype was counted many times. This chain joins TRBV10-2 and TRBJ2-3; TRBD2 aligns across 9 bases. V was pared by 6 bases and J by 3 bases, with 16 bases of the junction left unmatched. The CDR3 totals 18 residues. Looked up from germline, CDR1 is WSHSY and CDR2 is SAAADI. CDR3 loop: CASSRGAGGLSVTDTQYF. Here the CDR3 DNA reads TGCGCCAGCAGCAGGGGGGCGGGGGGGCTGTCAGTAACAGATACGCAGTATTTT.

This clonotype was seen more than once but under ten times. This chain uses TRBV9 with TRBJ2-7; 7 bases match TRBD1. The CDR3 covers 15 residues. J gave up 3 bases and V 4 bases, and 10 bases lay outside the gene matches. CDR1 and CDR2 from the germline V gene are SGDLS and YYNGEE. Written as DNA, the CDR3 is TGTGCCAGCAGCCCAAATCCGGGACAGAGCTACGAGCAGTACTTC. Amino acid sequence: CASSPNPGQSYEQYF.

This clonotype has at least ten counts. The gene calls are TRBV4-3 and TRBJ1-2, with D possibly matching TRBD1 (5 bases). Trimming stripped 0 bases from V and 4 bases from J, with 9 bases between. CDR3 length equals 14 residues. The germline V gene has CDR1 LGHNA and CDR2 YSLEER. In DNA, the CDR3 is TGCGCCAGCAGCCAAGATAGGGGAAGCTATGGCTACACCTTC. Its protein product is CASSQDRGSYGYTF.

The CDR3 DNA reads TGTGCCACCAGTGAGGGGAAGGACGAGCAGTACGTC. Its protein product is CATSEGKDEQYV. The chain is built from TRBV24-1 and TRBJ2-7, with no clear D. The CDR3 has 12 residues. Germline V gene lookup returns CDR1 KGHDR and CDR2 SFDVKD. Trimming cost V 4 bases and J 5 bases, with 8 bases left between them.

The rearrangement uses TRBV5-1 and TRBJ2-6, with TRBD1 as a possible D gene (5 bases). The CDR3 is 17 amino acids. From germline, CDR1 is SGHRS and CDR2 YFSETQ. With 4 bases removed from V and 4 bases from J, the gap between germline ends came to 18 bases. The CDR3 spells CASSSEPSGLGANVLTF. CDR3 DNA: TGCGCCAGCAGCAGCGAACCATCAGGGTTGGGGGCCAACGTCCTGACTTTC.

CDR3 sequence (DNA): TGTGCCAGCAGTAGAACAGGATGGGACACTGAAGCTTTCTTT. Amino acids: CASSRTGWDTEAFF. This sequence joins TRBV6-2 or TRBV6-3 and TRBJ1-1, with a possible D match to TRBD1 (5 bases). Germline V gene sequence: CDR1 MNHEY, CDR2 SVGEGT. The CDR3 is 14 residues long. The V end lost 5 bases, the J end lost 3 bases, and 13 bases lay between the germline ends.

This clonotype showed up just a few times. The V and J genes are TRBV19 and TRBJ2-3; the match to TRBD2 covers 7 bases. The CDR3 loop spans 17 amino acids. J was trimmed by 2 bases and V by 3 bases; bases with no gene match: 11. CDR1 LNHDA and CDR2 SQIVND come from the germline V gene (reference sequence). The CDR3 nucleotides read TGTGCCAGTAGTATCTACCCCGGGGGGAGGTTCACAGATACGCAGTATTTT. Protein: CASSIYPGGRFTDTQYF.

This clonotype was seen more than once but under ten times. The gene calls are TRBV5-1 and TRBJ2-3, with 8 bases identical to TRBD1. The CDR3 length is 13 residues. V lost 4 bases, J lost 10 bases, and 8 bases stayed unmatched. The germline CDR1 and CDR2 sequences are SGHRS and YFSETQ. The CDR3 is CASSHDDRGSQYF. CDR3 sequence (DNA): TGCGCCAGCAGCCATGATGACAGGGGTTCGCAGTATTTT. The full variable domain, its missing parts supplied by reference TRBV5-1 and TRBJ2-3, is KAGVTQTPRYLIKTRGQQVTLSCSPISGHRSVSWYQQTPGQGLQFLFEYFSETQRNKGNFPGRFSGRQFSNSRSEMNVSTLELGDSALYLCASSHDDRGSQYFGPGTRLTVL.